The 20 T cell receptor beta chains presented below share a single source sample, sequenced in a study of PD-1 blockade in classical Hodgkin lymphoma. Only in-frame clones appear in the TCRdb table, and some are missing; sequencing was by immunoSEQ multiplex PCR. The sample includes about 21,000 clones, about 87% of them seen just once. The time point is: newly diagnosed, previously untreated cHL patient sample. Through magnetic negative selection, CD8+ T cells were separated from PBMCs that had been thawed. The specimen sequenced was CD8+ T cells from blood. Source of these receptors: a human donor with classical Hodgkin lymphoma.

Comment on this clone: The conserved phenylalanine or tryptophan is not found at the CDR3 terminus, so this likely reflects a read error. The limits of the CDR3 on the DNA are not certain, so only TCRdb's listed CDR3 is given. V and J are TRBV20-1 and TRBJ1-1; the table's D gene call, TRBD1, was not cross checked with the DNA. Germline values: CDR1 DFQATT, CDR2 SNEGSKA (reference sequence). The CDR3 has 10 amino acids, counting both end residues. CDR3 protein: CSARGGGPPL.

The sample holds one count of this clone. V and J are TRBV6-1 and TRBJ1-1; TRBD1 aligns across 11 bases. V shed 10 bases and J 1 base; nucleotides not matched to a gene: 5. The CDR3 extends over 14 amino acids. Germline values: CDR1 MNHNS, CDR2 SASEGT. DNA for the CDR3: TGTGCCATCGGACAGGGGGCGTCGAACACTGAAGCTTTCTTT. Translated, it gives CAIGQGASNTEAFF.

The chain carries TRBV4-1 and TRBJ1-4, with unresolved D. The CDR3 has 16 amino acids. Germline V gene sequence: CDR1 MGHRA, CDR2 YSYEKL. The V gene lost 1 base and the J gene lost 8 bases, with 17 bases spanning the gap. CDR3 amino acids: CASSQVLADASEKLFF. Here the CDR3 DNA reads TGCGCCAGCAGCCAAGTCTTGGCAGATGCGTCGGAAAAACTGTTTTTT.

The chain is built from TRBV25-1 and TRBJ2-2; TRBD2 might be the D (6 bases). Trimming stripped 3 bases from V and 6 bases from J, with 14 bases between. The germline CDR1 and CDR2 sequences are MGHDK and SYGVNS. The CDR3 is 15 residues long. The CDR3 DNA sequence: TGTGCCAGCAGTGACCGGGTCGGAGGGGCCGGGGAGCTGTTTTTT. Residues: CASSDRVGGAGELFF.

V usage is TRBV6-4 and J usage is TRBJ1-1, with no clear D. Germline loops: CDR1 MRHNA, CDR2 SNTAGT. The ends were cut back, 0 bases at V and 4 bases at J, with 15 bases in the middle. CDR3 length equals 16 residues. Here the CDR3 DNA reads TGTGCCAGCAGTGACTCAGGTAGAGGGCCCAGCACTGAAGCTTTCTTT. As protein: CASSDSGRGPSTEAFF.

This clone was observed a single time. The V call is TRBV4-3, the J call TRBJ2-3; no definite D call. The V end lost 0 bases, the J end lost 2 bases, and 9 bases lay between the germline ends. Germline V gives CDR1 LGHNA, CDR2 YSLEER. The CDR3 is 15 residues long. CDR3 DNA sequence: TGCGCCAGCAGCCAAGATTTAGACGACACAGATACGCAGTATTTT. Protein product: CASSQDLDDTDTQYF.

This clone was recorded only once. CDR3 nucleotides: TGTGCCAGCAGTGAACGGGGAGCGTTTGGGGTCAATGAGCAGTTCTTC. This codes for CASSERGAFGVNEQFF. The rearrangement uses TRBV6-1 and TRBJ2-1; TRBD2 is a possible D gene (5 bases). Germline loops: CDR1 MNHNS, CDR2 SASEGT. V shed 2 bases and J shed 6 bases, with 17 bases lying between them. This CDR3 is built from 16 residues.

This chain uses TRBV29-1 with TRBJ2-2; 7 positions match TRBD1. The CDR3 runs 17 residues. V gave up 4 bases and J gave up 3 bases; unmatched junction bases: 14. Germline-derived CDR1 and CDR2 are SQVTM and ANQGSEA. The CDR3 DNA reads TGCAGCGTTGGGTCGCGGACAGGTTACCGGGACACCGGGGAGCTGTTTTTT. Translating it yields CSVGSRTGYRDTGELFF.

This sequence joins TRBV11-2 and TRBJ2-2; 7 bases fit TRBD1. This CDR3 region has 15 residues. From germline, CDR1 is SGHAT and CDR2 FQNNGV. J gave up 4 bases and V 3 bases, and 5 bases lay outside the gene matches. CDR3: CASSLPQGRTGELFF. The CDR3 region has the DNA TGTGCCAGCAGCTTGCCACAGGGGCGCACCGGGGAGCTGTTTTTT.

This sequence joins TRBV10-3 and TRBJ1-1, with a possible D match to TRBD1 (6 bases). The germline V and J ends were trimmed by 4 bases and 3 bases, with 12 bases remaining between them. The CDR3 covers 14 residues. Germline lookup yields CDR1 ENHRY and CDR2 SYGVKD. This CDR3 is CAISGGGADTEAFF. The CDR3 nucleotides read TGTGCCATCAGTGGGGGGGGCGCGGACACTGAAGCTTTCTTT.

This clone was counted a single time. The gene calls are TRBV7-2 and TRBJ2-1; D may be TRBD2 (6 bases). The germline V gene has CDR1 SGHTA and CDR2 FQGNSA. The CDR3 length is 14 residues. Trimming cost V 3 bases and J 7 bases, with 13 bases left between them. The chain's CDR3 is CASSFGGLGNEQFF. In DNA, the CDR3 is TGTGCCAGCAGCTTCGGGGGACTGGGGAATGAGCAGTTCTTC.

This clone was counted once. This sequence joins TRBV5-5 and TRBJ2-7; no reliable D call. The CDR3 runs 11 residues. Per the germline V gene, CDR1 is SGHKS and CDR2 is YYEKEE (reference sequence). The V gene lost 1 base and the J gene lost 4 bases, with 3 bases spanning the gap. The CDR3 spells CASSLYYEQYF. The CDR3 DNA reads as TGTGCCAGCAGCTTGTATTACGAGCAGTACTTC.

In this sample, this clone turned up a few times. The V and J genes are TRBV19 and TRBJ1-5; D might be TRBD1 (5 bases). The CDR3 spans 13 residues. V lost 3 bases and J 3 bases, leaving 6 bases between the germline ends. Germline loops: CDR1 LNHDA, CDR2 SQIVND (reference sequence). The CDR3 bases are TGTGCCAGTAGTATCAGGGACAATCAGCCCCAGCATTTT. It translates to CASSIRDNQPQHF.

This rearrangement joins TRBV7-2 to TRBJ2-1, with TRBD2 matching over 7 bases. CDR1 and CDR2 from the germline V gene are SGHTA and FQGNSA. There are 14 residues in the CDR3. J was trimmed by 7 bases and V by 3 bases; bases with no gene match: 6. Here the CDR3 reads CASSFAGEGNEQFF. For the CDR3, the DNA is TGTGCCAGCAGCTTCGCTGGGGAGGGTAATGAGCAGTTCTTC.

The chain recombines TRBV7-9 with TRBJ2-5, with D possibly being TRBD1 (6 bases). Germline loops: CDR1 SEHNR, CDR2 FQNEAQ (reference sequence). Trimming shortened V by 6 bases and J by 5 bases, and 10 bases separated the two germline ends. The CDR3 spans 12 residues. CDR3 sequence (DNA): TGTGCCAGCAGGACAGGTCCGGAGACCCAGTACTTC. Encoded protein: CASRTGPETQYF.

This clone was seen only once. The chain couples TRBV11-2 to TRBJ2-7; D tentatively fits TRBD1 or TRBD2 (5 bases each). Per the germline V gene, CDR1 is SGHAT and CDR2 is FQNNGV. This CDR3 is built from 13 residues. V was shortened by 1 base and J by 6 bases, with 10 bases between the two germline ends. CDR3 sequence: CASSLVRGVEQYF. The CDR3 DNA reads as TGTGCCAGCAGCTTAGTAAGAGGGGTCGAGCAGTACTTC.

This sequence joins TRBV5-1 and TRBJ2-2; 9 positions match TRBD1. The V segment lost 4 bases and the J segment 6 bases; nucleotides outside the gene matches: 10. Germline V lookup: CDR1 SGHRS, CDR2 YFSETQ. The CDR3 extends over 16 amino acids. The CDR3 DNA is TGCGCCAGCAGCCCTTTTCCGGGACAGGGACCCGGGGAGCTGTTTTTT. Translating gives CASSPFPGQGPGELFF.

The chain employs TRBV12-5 and TRBJ2-2; D is tentatively TRBD1 or TRBD2 (7 bases each). The CDR3 length is 15 residues. Between the trimmed V and J ends, which lost 4 bases and 4 bases, there was a span of 13 bases. Germline CDR1 LGHNT, CDR2 FRNRAP. The DNA of the CDR3 is TGTGCTAGTGGTTCAACAGGGGAGGGCACCGGGGAGCTGTTTTTT. Protein: CASGSTGEGTGELFF.

The genes are TRBV28 and TRBJ1-1; TRBD1 is a possible D gene (5 bases). Trimming stripped 5 bases from V and 4 bases from J, with 20 bases between. CDR1 and CDR2 from the germline V gene are MDHEN and SYDVKM. There are 16 residues in the CDR3. CDR3 nucleotide sequence: TGTGCCAGCAGTCCCCTACGGGGGAGGGAACTCACTGAAGCTTTCTTT. Translating it yields CASSPLRGRELTEAFF.

This clone was detected only once. V is TRBV13 and J is TRBJ1-1; D is unclear. This CDR3 has 13 residues. CDR1 and CDR2 (germline): PRHDT, FYEKMQ (reference sequence). Trimming took 1 base from V and 1 from J, leaving 4 bases between them. CDR3 amino acids: CASSLEPNTEAFF. DNA for the CDR3: TGTGCCAGCAGCTTAGAACCGAACACTGAAGCTTTCTTT.